Included here is one TCR beta chain sequence, with context. The antigen is not known. A sample-barcoded 5' primer and a J-beta primer mix were used in a second PCR of about 7 to 12 cycles. Sequencing recovered at least 2.5 million CDR3-containing paired-end reads from each sample. TCRdb re-derived calls from the 5' RACE reads in MiXCR, one entry per CDR3 protein. The top ten hold roughly 8.2% of the sample, which has 1.5 million to 2 million distinct CDR3 sequences, roughly 27% seen once. The sample originates from a study of blood T cells in healthy people across ages. At the level of the study: Per two T cells, about one barcoded beta molecule was captured through template switching. Study-level results: The unknown donor CMV status may have confounded expanded clonotype changes. The study found TCR beta diversity correlated strongly with naive T cell percentage.

J gave up 11 bases and V 7 bases, and 12 bases lay outside the gene matches. The germline V gene has CDR1 DFQATT and CDR2 SNEGSKA (reference sequence). The CDR3 is 13 residues long. The gene calls are TRBV20-1 and TRBJ2-5, with TRBD1 matching over 11 bases. The sample consisted of blood. The clonotype was recovered from a woman aged 25 to 39 in good health. In DNA form, the CDR3 reads TGCAGTGGGACGGGACAGGGGGTAAATGAGCAGTACTTC. Translated, it gives CSGTGQGVNEQYF.